Listed below are T cell receptor beta chains from one sample, sequenced in a study of response to subunit inactivated influenza vaccine. TCRdb ran MiXCR on the RT-PCR reads and lists one entry per CDR3 protein. The data show around 200,000 distinct CDR3 sequences, about 12% seen once. The sample was also reused in another study, on T cells expressing NK-cell markers.

The source was CD8+ T cells sorted from PBMCs, collected approximately 13 days after vaccination. The receptor source for this set is a man aged 45-65 years who received an inactivated influenza vaccine. Each CDR3 is given with its conserved first and last residue. Each record gives: J gene, D gene, V gene, clone size, CDR3 DNA, CDR3 protein. A D gene is named only where the DNA matches it firmly. Rows give clone size only sometimes, using once, few, many, or a class for an expanded clone.

>TRBJ2-1|TRBD2|TRBV4-3|few
TGCGCCAGCAGCCAAGAGAGTCGACTAGCGGGGGGGTCCTACAATGAGCAGTTCTTC
CASSQESRLAGGSYNEQFF
>TRBJ2-7|NA|TRBV7-2|few
TGTGCCAGCAGCTTGACTACCCGGAGCTCCTACGAGCAGTACTTC
CASSLTTRSSYEQYF
>TRBJ1-2|TRBD1|TRBV3-1|NA
TGTGCCAGCAGCCGGACAGGGTGGAACTCTTATGGCTACACCTTC
CASSRTGWNSYGYTF
>TRBJ1-2|NA|TRBV29-1|few
TGCAGCGTATCAAAGGGGGAGAGCTATGGCTACACCTTC
CSVSKGESYGYTF
>TRBJ2-1|NA|TRBV10-3|few
TGTGCCATCAGCGTTCTAGCGCCTGAGTCCTACAATGAGCAGTTCTTC
CAISVLAPESYNEQFF
>TRBJ2-7|NA|TRBV4-3|NA
TGCGCCAGCAGCCAAGTAACCGACAGAAGATACGAGCAGTACTTC
CASSQVTDRRYEQYF
>TRBJ2-2|NA|TRBV4-3|NA
TGCGCCAGCAGCCAATCACCCAACACCGGGGAGCTGTTTTTT
CASSQSPNTGELFF
>TRBJ2-5|TRBD2|TRBV7-2|NA
TGTGCCAGCAGCCCGGGTTATCTAGCGGGGATCCAAGAGACCCAGTACTTC
CASSPGYLAGIQETQYF
>TRBJ2-1|TRBD2|TRBV28|many
TGTGCCAGCGGACGGGGACTAGATTCCTACAATGAGCAGTTCTTC
CASGRGLDSYNEQFF
>TRBJ2-7|NA|TRBV4-3|NA
TGCGTCCATCCGGAAGCCCGCGGGCAGTACTTC
CVHPEARGQYF
>TRBJ1-5|NA|TRBV4-1|few
TGCGCCAGCAGCCAAGATTCAGGGGTAGGTCAGCCCCAGCATTTT
CASSQDSGVGQPQHF
>TRBJ1-1|NA|TRBV7-9|few
TGTGCCAGCAGCTTAGAGAGGGGCGAGGTGAACACTGAAGCTTTCTTT
CASSLERGEVNTEAFF
>TRBJ2-5|TRBD2|TRBV12-3/TRBV12-4|NA
TGTGCCAGCAGTTATGGGCGAGAACTAGCGGGGAGGGAGACCCAGTACTTC
CASSYGRELAGRETQYF
>TRBJ2-5|TRBD2|TRBV6-1|once
TGTGCCAGCAGTAAAGCGGGAGCCGAGACCCAGTACTTC
CASSKAGAETQYF
>TRBJ2-3|NA|TRBV28|NA
TGTGCCAGCAGTTTACCCAGGGGCGGTAAAGCTACAGATACGCAGTATTTT
CASSLPRGGKATDTQYF
>TRBJ1-4|NA|TRBV20-1|few
TGCAGTGCCAGTTCCGACGACGGCCCTAATGAAAAACTGTTTTTT
CSASSDDGPNEKLFF
>TRBJ1-4|NA|TRBV7-9|few
TGTGCCAGCACCCCTTCCGGTTACAGCCGGAATGAAAAACTGTTTTTT
CASTPSGYSRNEKLFF
>TRBJ2-7|TRBD1|TRBV27|NA
TGTGCCAGCAGTTTCATAGACAGGGGCTACGAGCAGTACTTC
CASSFIDRGYEQYF
>TRBJ2-1|TRBD2|TRBV5-1|many
TGCGCCAGCAGCCCACATAGCGGGAGGAACAATGAGCAGTTCTTC
CASSPHSGRNNEQFF
>TRBJ2-2|NA|TRBV12-3/TRBV12-4|NA
TGTGCCAGCAGTTTAAGCCCGTCCGGGGAGCTGTTTTTT
CASSLSPSGELFF
>TRBJ2-1|NA|TRBV5-1|NA
TGCGCCACCAGCTTGGTTGGGACGGGTCCACTTATCTACAATGAGCAGTTCTTC
CATSLVGTGPLIYNEQFF
>TRBJ1-1|TRBD1|TRBV2|few
TGTGCCAGCAGTGGGACAGGGTTGTACACTGAAGCTTTCTTT
CASSGTGLYTEAFF
>TRBJ2-1|TRBD1|TRBV20-1|many
TGCAGTGCTACCTACAGGGGCGGAAGCTCCTACAATGAGCAGTTCTTC
CSATYRGGSSYNEQFF
>TRBJ2-2|NA|TRBV4-2|NA
TGTGCCAGCAGCCAAGAAGGGAGGCTAGGGGACACCGGGGAGCTGTTTTTT
CASSQEGRLGDTGELFF
>TRBJ1-2|TRBD1|TRBV5-1|few
TGCGCCAGCAGCTTGACCCAGGGACAGGGGACGACTAACTATGGCTACACCTTC
CASSLTQGQGTTNYGYTF
>TRBJ2-1|NA|TRBV6-1|NA
TGTGCCAGCAGCGAGACGGAAAGCTCCTACAATGAGCAGTTCTTC
CASSETESSYNEQFF
>TRBJ2-6|TRBD1|TRBV4-3|many
TGCGCCAGCAGCCAATTCGGGACAGGGGGGGCCAACGTCCTGACTTTC
CASSQFGTGGANVLTF
>TRBJ1-1|TRBD1|TRBV2|NA
TGTGCCAGCAGCGCGACGACAGGGGCAAGCACTGAAGCTTTCTTT
CASSATTGASTEAFF
>TRBJ2-2|NA|TRBV5-1|many
TGCGCCAGCAGCGTATATTATAGTGAGAACACCGGGGAGCTGTTTTTT
CASSVYYSENTGELFF
>TRBJ2-4|TRBD2|TRBV27|NA
TGTGCCAGCAGTCTCGGGACTAGCGGTAAAAACATTCAGTACTTC
CASSLGTSGKNIQYF
>TRBJ2-7|TRBD1|TRBV7-8|many
TGTGCCAGCAGCTTGAAAATCTACGGGACAGGGTTTTCCTACGAGCAGTACTTC
CASSLKIYGTGFSYEQYF
>TRBJ2-7|TRBD2|TRBV20-1|NA
TGCAGTGCTAGAGATGTAGTAGCGGGCACCTACGAGCAGTACTTC
CSARDVVAGTYEQYF
>TRBJ1-5|TRBD1|TRBV4-1|NA
TGCGCCAGCAGCTCTAGTCCCGGGACAGGGAGCAATCAGCCCCAGCATTTT
CASSSSPGTGSNQPQHF
>TRBJ2-7|NA|TRBV7-2|NA
TGTGCCAGCAGCAACCGGGGGGACAGCCCCTACGAGCAGTACTTC
CASSNRGDSPYEQYF
>TRBJ2-5|NA|TRBV2|few
TGTGCCAGCAGCCAAGGCAGGTGGCAAGAGACCCAGTACTTC
CASSQGRWQETQYF
>TRBJ2-6|NA|TRBV15|NA
TGTGCCACCAGCAGAGAATACAGGGCTGGGGCCAACGTCCTGACTTTC
CATSREYRAGANVLTF
>TRBJ1-6|NA|TRBV5-6|few
TGTGCCAGCAGCTCGTCTCTGGGGGATTCACCCCTCCACTTT
CASSSSLGDSPLHF
>TRBJ2-7|NA|TRBV27|few
TGTGCCAGCAGTCCTTTTCGGTCCTACGAGCAGTACTTC
CASSPFRSYEQYF
>TRBJ1-4|NA|TRBV4-1|few
TGCGCCAGCAGCCCCGTCTACGGAAAACTGTTTTTT
CASSPVYGKLFF
>TRBJ2-1|NA|TRBV11-1|NA
TGTGCCAGCAGCTTACAGCCCCCCCTCGACGCAAAGAAAGTAAATGAGCAGTTCTTC
CASSLQPPLDAKKVNEQFF
>TRBJ2-3|TRBD1|TRBV29-1|NA
TGCAGCGTTTTTTCGGGACAGAAGCAACCTAGCACAGATACGCAGTATTTT
CSVFSGQKQPSTDTQYF
>TRBJ2-2|NA|TRBV12-3/TRBV12-4|NA
TGTGCCAGCAGTTTTCTTTATAAATCGGGACACCCGAACACCGGGGAGCTGTTTTTT
CASSFLYKSGHPNTGELFF